The next 20 T cell receptor beta chains were all read from a single sample in a study of blood T cells in healthy people across ages (dated by TCRdb to the mid-2010s). Library method: 5' RACE. The run used an Illumina HiSeq 2500. A second PCR of about 6 to 12 cycles was run with a J-beta primer mix and a sample-barcoded 5' primer. TCRdb trimmed public reads at Q25 via fastp, called clones via MiXCR and kept in-frame beta chains. Rows merge per CDR3 protein into single entries with the most common DNA and genes. Across this sample there are about 640,000 distinct CDR3 sequences, with approximately 50% seen only once. Approximately 37% of the sample comes from the top ten. The material sequenced was blood. The receptors derive from a man in his 60s in good health.

This chain connects TRBV29-1 to TRBJ1-5; D not certain. From germline, CDR1 is SQVTM and CDR2 ANQGSEA. The CDR3 has 13 residues. Trimming took off 5 bases at V and 4 bases at J, with 12 bases between the two ends. CDR3 residues: CSVREGGNQPQHF. DNA for the CDR3: TGCAGCGTTCGGGAAGGAGGGAATCAGCCCCAGCATTTT.

This chain connects TRBV10-3 to TRBJ2-7; TRBD1 aligns across 7 bases. Matching the DNA end better, TRBJ2-5 makes the J call doubtful. The CDR3 loop spans 14 amino acids. Per the germline V gene, CDR1 is ENHRY and CDR2 is SYGVKD. The CDR3 here is CAISERGRGETQYF. Here the CDR3 DNA reads TGTGCCATCAGTGAAAGGGGGCGCGGAGAGACCCAGTACTTC.

This clonotype was detected a few times. The chain employs TRBV20-1 and TRBJ1-5, with D possibly being TRBD1 (6 bases). CDR1 and CDR2 (germline): DFQATT, SNEGSKA (reference sequence). The CDR3 runs 14 residues. Between the trimmed V and J ends, which lost 1 base and 3 bases, there was a span of 10 bases. The CDR3 protein is CSARGPGHNQPQHF. Written as DNA, the CDR3 is TGCAGTGCTAGAGGCCCGGGACACAATCAGCCCCAGCATTTT.

The chain is built from TRBV20-1 and TRBJ2-3, with D perhaps matching TRBD2 (7 bases). CDR3 length equals 17 residues. Trimming pared 3 bases from V and 0 bases from J, leaving 19 bases between. From germline, CDR1 is DFQATT and CDR2 SNEGSKA (reference sequence). The CDR3 DNA is TGCAGTGCTAGGATAGGCGGGGGCCGCGGAAGCACAGATACGCAGTATTTT. It translates to CSARIGGGRGSTDTQYF.

The chain uses TRBV5-1 and TRBJ2-1; 12 nucleotides match TRBD2. The CDR3 consists of 16 residues. In germline, CDR1 is SGHRS, CDR2 YFSETQ. V was pared by 3 bases and J by 8 bases, with 9 bases of the junction left unmatched. CDR3 coding DNA: TGCGCCAGCAGCTGGCCGCTAGCGGGGGGGCGGGATGAGCAGTTCTTC. This codes for CASSWPLAGGRDEQFF. The variable domain in full, completed from reference TRBV5-1 and TRBJ2-1, reads KAGVTQTPRYLIKTRGQQVTLSCSPISGHRSVSWYQQTPGQGLQFLFEYFSETQRNKGNFPGRFSGRQFSNSRSEMNVSTLELGDSALYLCASSWPLAGGRDEQFFGPGTRLTVL.

The V gene is TRBV5-1, the J gene TRBJ2-1, with D maybe TRBD2 (5 bases). CDR3 length: 13 residues. V lost 2 bases and J lost 9, with 12 bases in between. Germline V lookup: CDR1 SGHRS, CDR2 YFSETQ. This CDR3 is CASSFGPSGEQFF. CDR3 bases: TGCGCCAGCAGCTTTGGGCCCAGCGGTGAGCAGTTCTTC.

The chain is built from TRBV12-3 or TRBV12-4 and TRBJ1-1; D remains ambiguous. The CDR3 has 15 amino acids. Trimming took 4 bases from V and 0 from J, leaving 12 bases between them. CDR3 loop: CASSSPRGLNTEAFF. Written as DNA, the CDR3 is TGTGCCAGCAGTTCCCCCCGGGGATTGAACACTGAAGCTTTCTTT.

This clonotype was counted a few times. This rearrangement joins TRBV5-1 to TRBJ2-5, with 7 nucleotides matching TRBD1. This CDR3 has 17 amino acids. The germline gives CDR1 SGHRS, CDR2 YFSETQ. V shed 4 bases and J 2 bases; nucleotides not matched to a gene: 14. CDR3 region: CASSQTLQGNIQETQYF. As DNA, the CDR3 is TGCGCCAGCAGCCAGACCCTACAGGGGAACATTCAAGAGACCCAGTACTTC. The complete variable domain, with remaining parts taken from reference TRBV5-1 and TRBJ2-5, reads KAGVTQTPRYLIKTRGQQVTLSCSPISGHRSVSWYQQTPGQGLQFLFEYFSETQRNKGNFPGRFSGRQFSNSRSEMNVSTLELGDSALYLCASSQTLQGNIQETQYFGPGTRLLVL.

This clonotype was picked up one time. A single base separates this from a much larger clone, so it may be a read error. The chain combines TRBV29-1 with TRBJ1-2; D is unclear. Trimming took 3 bases from V and 2 from J, leaving 13 bases between them. The CDR3 length is 14 residues. The germline gives CDR1 SQVTM, CDR2 ANQGSEA. The CDR3 coding sequence is TGCAGCGTTGAGCGTGGCGCCTCCAACTATGGCTACACCTTC. It yields the protein CSVERGASNYGYTF.

J is TRBJ2-5 and V is TRBV7-2; weak D call: TRBD2 (6 bases). TRBJ2-7 matches the DNA end more closely, so the J call is doubtful. This CDR3 has 16 amino acids. Germline values: CDR1 SGHTA, CDR2 FQGNSA. CDR3 sequence (DNA): TGTGCCAGCAGCCTTCCGCGCACCACGGGGGTCGACGAGCAGTACTTC. Its translation: CASSLPRTTGVDEQYF.

This clonotype showed up just a few times. The genes are TRBV24-1 and TRBJ2-5; D unclear. The CDR3 length is 15 residues. The germline V gene has CDR1 KGHDR and CDR2 SFDVKD. Trimming removed 4 bases from V and 4 bases from J, with 15 bases in between. CDR3 DNA: TGTGCCACCAGTGACCCGGGCCGATGGGGAGAGACCCAGTACTTC. This codes for CATSDPGRWGETQYF.

This clonotype was found a few times. The J gene is TRBJ2-4, the V gene TRBV28; D is unresolved. V was shortened by 5 bases and J by 5 bases, with 10 bases between the two germline ends. The CDR3 is 13 amino acids. Germline values: CDR1 MDHEN, CDR2 SYDVKM. Here the CDR3 DNA reads TGTGCCAGCAGTCCCCCCGGGCAAAACATTCAGTACTTC. Its protein product is CASSPPGQNIQYF. The full variable domain, in which reference TRBV28 and TRBJ2-4 provide the parts outside the CDR3, is DVKVTQSSRYLVKRTGEKVFLECVQDMDHENMFWYRQDPGLGLRLIYFSYDVKMKEKGDIPEGYSVSREKKERFSLILESASTNQTSMYLCASSPPGQNIQYFGAGTRLSVL.

The V gene is TRBV4-1, the J gene TRBJ2-7, with D possibly TRBD1 on 6 matching bases. The CDR3 spans 14 residues. Germline-derived CDR1 and CDR2 are MGHRA and YSYEKL. V was clipped by 3 bases and J by 4 bases, with 13 bases between them. In DNA, the CDR3 is TGCGCCAGCAGCCAGCCGGGACATACTTACGAGCAGTACTTC. Protein product: CASSQPGHTYEQYF.

The rearrangement links TRBV9 to TRBJ2-5; 9 nucleotides match TRBD1. CDR3 size: 16 residues. The V gene's germline CDR1 is SGDLS and CDR2 YYNGEE. The junction had 6 bases not matched to a gene; V was cut back by 0 bases and J by 3 bases. For the CDR3, the DNA is TGTGCCAGCAGCGTAGCCCTTACAGGGGGCAAAGAGACCCAGTACTTC. Translation gives CASSVALTGGKETQYF.

This clonotype was counted a few times. The rearrangement joins TRBV3-1 to TRBJ2-4; D possibly corresponds to TRBD1 (7 bases). CDR1 and CDR2 (germline): LGHDT, YNNKEL (reference sequence). Trimming pared 1 base from V and 4 bases from J, leaving 14 bases between. The CDR3 totals 16 residues. The CDR3 bases are TGTGCCAGCAGCCAAGCTTCGCCAGGGGGGAAAAACATTCAGTACTTC. Translation gives CASSQASPGGKNIQYF.

This clonotype has just a few counts. The chain carries TRBV7-8 and TRBJ2-5; 8 nucleotides align to TRBD1. The germline CDR1 and CDR2 sequences are SGHVS and FQNEAQ. The junction had 7 bases not matched to a gene; V was cut back by 0 bases and J by 4 bases. This CDR3 spans 16 amino acids. The chain's CDR3 is CASSLAGTGSGETQYF. The DNA for the CDR3 is TGTGCCAGCAGCTTAGCAGGGACAGGTTCGGGAGAGACCCAGTACTTC.

V and J are TRBV18 and TRBJ2-7; D call uncertain. Trimming stripped 8 bases from V and 5 bases from J, with 16 bases between. This CDR3 spans 13 amino acids. Looked up from germline, CDR1 is KGHSH and CDR2 is LQKENI. CDR3 nucleotides: TGTGCCAGCGCACTCGACCAGCCCCACGAGCAGTACTTC. Amino acid sequence: CASALDQPHEQYF.

Worth noting for this clonotype: This may be a read error: a much more frequent sequence differs by one nucleotide. The chain uses TRBV12-5 and TRBJ2-3, with D possibly TRBD2 on 6 matching bases. The CDR3 is 17 amino acids. Trimming took off 0 bases at V and 4 bases at J, with 17 bases between the two ends. Looked up from germline, CDR1 is LGHNT and CDR2 is FRNRAP. CDR3 nucleotide sequence: TGTGCTAGTGGTTTGGTACCTGGGACTGGCGGGGCAGATACGCAGTATTTT. This gives the protein CASGLVPGTGGADTQYF.

This chain joins TRBV20-1 and TRBJ2-5; 15 nucleotides agree with TRBD2. Looked up from germline, CDR1 is DFQATT and CDR2 is SNEGSKA (reference sequence). This CDR3 contains 15 residues. The DNA of the CDR3 is TGCAGCCTATGGACTAGCGGGGGGGCCCGGGAGACCCAGTACTTC. This encodes CSLWTSGGARETQYF.

The V and J genes are TRBV18 and TRBJ1-5; D perhaps matches TRBD1 (5 bases). V shed 3 bases and J shed 1 base, with 13 bases lying between them. This CDR3 contains 16 residues. CDR1 KGHSH and CDR2 LQKENI come from the germline V gene. CDR3 sequence reads: CASSPARDSSNQPQHF. CDR3 DNA: TGTGCCAGCTCACCCGCCCGGGACTCAAGCAATCAGCCCCAGCATTTT.